This T cell receptor beta chain was observed in a study of T cell changes during pregnancy in multiple sclerosis. The method was immunoSEQ multiplex PCR; TCRdb's version includes in-frame clones alone and lacks a portion of them. The data hold approximately 44,000 clones, with 75% to 95% observed a single time. Per germline, CDR1 MDHEN and CDR2 SYDVKM. With 4 bases clipped from V and 4 bases from J, the junction kept 5 bases outside the gene matches. The length of the CDR3 is 15 residues. The sequence came from a female donor with multiple sclerosis, enrolled in a pregnancy study. Sequenced material: CD4+ T cells from peripheral blood mononuclear cells, taken before pregnancy. The chain employs TRBV28 and TRBJ2-1; 9 bases are a match to TRBD1. The chain's CDR3 is CASSSRQGVYNEQFF. CDR3 nucleotides: TGTGCCAGCAGTTCCCGACAGGGGGTTTACAATGAGCAGTTCTTC.